Below are 22 T cell receptor beta chains sequenced from a single sample in a study of CD8+ T cells in alopecia areata. Documented treatment: oral pan-JAK inhibitor, 5-10 mg twice daily. Sequencing used cDNA as its template, made by extracting RNA and reverse transcribing it. Produced via immunoSEQ multiplex PCR; TCRdb's table is partial and in-frame only. Altogether more than 100,000 clones are present, 50% to 55% being singletons, with the ten largest covering 0.46%. The sequencing here drew on CD4+ T cells sorted from blood, taken at week 4, from a patient treated with tofacitinib. These receptors all come from a human donor with alopecia areata.

This clone came up a few times. The chain is built from TRBV14 and TRBJ2-7; D is unclear. The germline V gene encodes CDR1 SGHDN and CDR2 FVKESK. V was clipped by 1 base and J by 5 bases, with 9 bases between them. The CDR3 is 13 amino acids. CDR3 sequence reads: CASSQGQVHEQYF. CDR3 nucleotide sequence: TGTGCCAGCAGCCAAGGGCAGGTCCACGAGCAGTACTTC.

This clone has more than one count but fewer than ten. The chain recombines TRBV19 with TRBJ2-5; D not certain. Germline V gene lookup returns CDR1 LNHDA and CDR2 SQIVND (reference sequence). The CDR3 loop spans 16 amino acids. V was clipped by 1 base and J by 1 base, with 13 bases between them. The CDR3 region has the DNA TGTGCCAGTAGTATAGCCGTCACTGGACCCCAAGAGACCCAGTACTTC. As protein: CASSIAVTGPQETQYF.

The CDR3, as DNA: TGTGCCAGCGCCTCCTCAGCGGAGAGAAAAAACATTCAGTACTTC. Translating gives CASASSAERKNIQYF. The chain has TRBV6-6 and TRBJ2-4; tentative D call: TRBD2 (5 bases). Germline V lookup: CDR1 MNHNY, CDR2 SVGAGI (reference sequence). V was cut by 8 bases and J by 4 bases, with 18 bases left in between. This CDR3 spans 15 amino acids.

The chain has TRBV27 and TRBJ1-2, with TRBD1 as a possible D gene (5 bases). Trimming cost V 5 bases and J 6 bases, with 13 bases left between them. CDR3 size: 13 residues. From germline, CDR1 is MNHEY and CDR2 SMNVEV (reference sequence). The CDR3 spells CASSREGLDGYTF. For the CDR3, the DNA is TGTGCCAGCAGTCGAGAGGGGTTGGATGGCTACACCTTC.

DNA of the CDR3: TGTGCCAGCAGCTTGGGACAGATTTACGAGCAGTACTTC. Translation: CASSLGQIYEQYF. The chain is built from TRBV5-6 and TRBJ2-7, with a weak D call TRBD1 (5 bases). The CDR3 is 13 residues long. V dropped 0 bases and J dropped 4 bases, with 8 bases sitting between them. Germline V gene lookup returns CDR1 SGHDT and CDR2 YYEEEE. The variable domain in full, completed from reference TRBV5-6 and TRBJ2-7, reads DAGVTQSPTHLIKTRGQQVTLRCSPKSGHDTVSWYQQALGQGPQFIFQYYEEEERQRGNFPDRFSGHQFPNYSSELNVNALLLGDSALYLCASSLGQIYEQYFGPGTRLTVT.

In this sample, this clone turned up a few times. The chain is built from TRBV6-5 and TRBJ1-1; unclear D gene. V was cut by 0 bases and J by 6 bases, with 14 bases left in between. Germline assignment: CDR1 MNHEY and CDR2 SVGAGI. The CDR3 runs 15 residues. The CDR3 bases are TGTGCCAGCAGTTACTCATCGGGGATCCCCCCTGAAGCTTTCTTT. Translating it yields CASSYSSGIPPEAFF.

The J gene is TRBJ2-1, the V gene TRBV5-4, with TRBD2 matching over 10 bases. The length of the CDR3 is 14 residues. Germline trimming cut 1 base from V and 6 bases from J; bases unmatched to any gene: 1. Germline values: CDR1 SGHNT, CDR2 YYREEE (reference sequence). CDR3: CASSLSSGGNEQFF. In nucleotides, the CDR3 is TGTGCCAGCAGCTTGTCTAGCGGGGGCAATGAGCAGTTCTTC.

V gene TRBV10-3 combines with J gene TRBJ2-7; no firm D call. V gave up 3 bases and J gave up 5 bases, with 14 bases separating them. Per the germline V gene, CDR1 is ENHRY and CDR2 is SYGVKD. This CDR3 has 14 residues. This chain's CDR3 is CAISDRSQKNEQYF. The CDR3 DNA sequence: TGTGCCATCAGTGATCGGTCCCAGAAGAACGAGCAGTACTTC.

This chain joins TRBV4-1 and TRBJ2-7; the D gene is possibly TRBD2 (5 bases). This CDR3 is built from 15 residues. V was cut by 1 base and J by 1 base, with 11 bases left in between. CDR1 and CDR2 (germline): MGHRA, YSYEKL. The CDR3 region has the DNA TGCGCCAGCAGCCAAGGGACTCAGACTTCCTACGAGCAGTACTTC. As protein: CASSQGTQTSYEQYF.

This chain joins TRBV25-1 and TRBJ1-3, with a possible D match to TRBD1 (6 bases). Germline V gene data show CDR1 as MGHDK and CDR2 as SYGVNS. The V and J ends lost 1 base and 2 bases respectively, with 9 bases between them. The CDR3 length is 15 residues. The CDR3, as DNA: TGTGCCAGCAGTGAATCCAGGGGAGCTGGAAACACCATATATTTT. Translating it yields CASSESRGAGNTIYF.

This clone turned up a few times. Other DNA sequences within the sample encode an identical CDR3. V is TRBV7-9 and J is TRBJ2-7, with D uncertain. The CDR3 totals 11 residues. Looked up from germline, CDR1 is SEHNR and CDR2 is FQNEAQ (reference sequence). V lost 2 bases to trimming and J lost 3 bases, with 2 bases between them. DNA for the CDR3: TGTGCCAGCAGCTTATACTACGAGCAGTACTTC. This translates into CASSLYYEQYF.

V is TRBV7-2 and J is TRBJ2-7, with D perhaps TRBD1 (5 bases). The CDR3 is 13 residues long. CDR1 and CDR2 from the germline V gene are SGHTA and FQGNSA. The germline V and J ends were trimmed by 0 bases and 3 bases, with 6 bases remaining between them. This chain's CDR3 is CASSLAQDYEQYF. The CDR3 DNA is TGTGCCAGCAGCTTAGCACAGGACTACGAGCAGTACTTC.

The chain employs TRBV19 and TRBJ2-5; 11 positions match TRBD2. The CDR3 loop spans 16 amino acids. The V segment lost 4 bases and the J segment 3 bases; nucleotides outside the gene matches: 7. Germline V gene data show CDR1 as LNHDA and CDR2 as SQIVND (reference sequence). CDR3 coding DNA: TGTGCCAGTAGTACCCTAGCGGGAGGTCCCAAAGAGACCCAGTACTTC. Protein product: CASSTLAGGPKETQYF.

This clone was found a few times. The chain links TRBV7-2 to TRBJ2-1, with 13 bases lining up with TRBD2. V was pared by 1 base and J by 11 bases, with 5 bases of the junction left unmatched. Germline-derived CDR1 and CDR2 are SGHTA and FQGNSA. CDR3 length: 15 amino acids. Here the CDR3 DNA reads TGTGCCAGCAGCTTAGTGACTAGCGGGGGGACCAAGCAGTTCTTC. Its protein product is CASSLVTSGGTKQFF.

This clone was counted between two and nine times. This rearrangement joins TRBV18 to TRBJ1-1; 8 bases line up with TRBD1. Per the germline V gene, CDR1 is KGHSH and CDR2 is LQKENI. CDR3 length: 14 amino acids. Trimming removed 6 bases from V and 6 bases from J; junction bases left unmatched: 9. CDR3 in amino acids: CASSLGDRGPEAFF. Written as DNA, the CDR3 is TGTGCCAGCTCGCTAGGCGACAGGGGACCTGAAGCTTTCTTT.

J is TRBJ2-1 and V is TRBV9; 10 nucleotides match TRBD1. This CDR3 region has 14 residues. After removal of 6 bases from V and 2 bases from J, the junction contained 2 bases not matched to a gene. CDR1 is SGDLS and CDR2 is YYNGEE in the germline V gene. CDR3 sequence: CASNGQGAYNEQFF. Written as DNA, the CDR3 is TGTGCCAGCAACGGACAGGGGGCCTACAATGAGCAGTTCTTC.

The chain employs TRBV30 and TRBJ2-7, with a weak D call TRBD1 (6 bases). This CDR3 has 14 residues. Between the trimmed V and J ends, which lost 5 bases and 3 bases, there was a span of 17 bases. Germline V gene lookup returns CDR1 GTSNPN and CDR2 SVGIG (reference sequence). CDR3 amino acids: CAWGLQGRYYEQYF. The CDR3 coding sequence is TGTGCCTGGGGGCTACAGGGACGCTACTACGAGCAGTACTTC.

The V and J genes are TRBV6-5 and TRBJ2-5; D possibly corresponds to TRBD1 (6 bases). The CDR3 totals 14 residues. Per germline, CDR1 MNHEY and CDR2 SVGAGI. Between the trimmed V and J ends, which lost 2 bases and 2 bases, there was a span of 9 bases. CDR3 coding DNA: TGTGCCAGCAGTTACGGGACAACTCAAGAGACCCAGTACTTC. Its translation is CASSYGTTQETQYF.

The sample holds a few counts of this clone. Here the CDR3 DNA reads TGTGCCAGCAGCTTAGAACGGGAGAATCAGCCCCAGCATTTT. Its protein is CASSLERENQPQHF. The chain employs TRBV7-9 and TRBJ1-5; D remains ambiguous. V shed 1 base and J shed 4 bases, with 8 bases lying between them. In germline, CDR1 is SEHNR, CDR2 FQNEAQ (reference sequence). CDR3 length equals 14 residues.

This clone showed up just a few times. V is TRBV11-2 and J is TRBJ2-3; D might be TRBD2 (6 bases). This CDR3 spans 15 amino acids. Trimming cost V 3 bases and J 6 bases, with 16 bases left between them. Germline V lookup: CDR1 SGHAT, CDR2 FQNNGV. CDR3: CASSLGGQGPDTQYF. The CDR3 nucleotides read TGTGCCAGCAGCTTGGGGGGTCAGGGTCCGGATACGCAGTATTTT.

The chain couples TRBV29-1 to TRBJ2-1, with a weak D call TRBD1 (6 bases). The V end lost 4 bases, the J end lost 7 bases, and 17 bases lay between the germline ends. CDR1 is SQVTM and CDR2 is ANQGSEA in the germline V gene. This CDR3 region has 14 residues. The CDR3, as DNA: TGCAGCGTTGCCGTTGGGGGCTCATCGAATGAGCAGTTCTTC. This sequence encodes CSVAVGGSSNEQFF.

V usage is TRBV29-1 and J usage is TRBJ2-2; 12 nucleotides line up with TRBD1. V was pared by 3 bases and J by 1 base, with 3 bases of the junction left unmatched. CDR1 and CDR2 (germline): SQVTM, ANQGSEA. CDR3 length: 16 amino acids. CDR3 amino acids: CSVDGDRGRNTGELFF. In nucleotides, the CDR3 is TGCAGCGTTGATGGGGACAGGGGGCGGAACACCGGGGAGCTGTTTTTT.